Sequencing of this T cell receptor beta chain was carried out in a study of control samples from healthy donors and cancer patients. The repertoire was sequenced with immunoSEQ multiplex PCR; TCRdb's copy has only in-frame clones and lacks some. The table has about 92,000 clones, around 82% seen once. The CDR3 contains 17 residues. V was shortened by 1 base and J by 1 base, with 16 bases between the two germline ends. Germline V gives CDR1 MGHRA, CDR2 YSYEKL. Sequencing was carried out using blood. This rearrangement joins TRBV4-1 to TRBJ2-5, with D possibly matching TRBD2 (7 bases). The sequence derives from a woman between 55 and 75 years old in good health. The CDR3 sequence: CASSQAGAGVSQETQYF. The CDR3 DNA is TGCGCCAGCAGCCAAGCGGGGGCGGGGGTTTCCCAAGAGACCCAGTACTTC.